This passage covers 27 T cell receptor beta chains from one sample sequenced in a study of control samples from healthy donors and cancer patients. Sequencing was performed with immunoSEQ multiplex PCR; in TCRdb, only in-frame clones are kept and a portion is missing. The sample consists of around 100,000 clones, approximately 84% of them appearing once. Sequenced input: blood. Source of these receptors: a woman between 50 and 59 years old in good health.

The chain employs TRBV30 and TRBJ1-2; D call uncertain. Germline loops: CDR1 GTSNPN, CDR2 SVGIG (reference sequence). The CDR3 loop spans 15 amino acids. The CDR3, as DNA: TGTTCCCTGACTAACGGAGGTATTCCGAACTATGGCTACACCTTC. It codes for CSLTNGGIPNYGYTF.

This chain connects TRBV5-6 to TRBJ1-1, with D hard to call. The germline V gene has CDR1 SGHDT and CDR2 YYEEEE. With 1 base removed from V and 7 bases from J, the gap between germline ends came to 11 bases. This CDR3 region has 13 residues. CDR3 nucleotide sequence: TGTGCCAGCAGCTTGACCGCGAACGGTGAAGCTTTCTTT. Residues: CASSLTANGEAFF.

The chain links TRBV7-3 to TRBJ1-5; weak D call: TRBD1 (5 bases). The CDR3 consists of 16 residues. Between the trimmed V and J ends, which lost 0 bases and 1 base, there was a span of 10 bases. Germline CDR1 SGHTA, CDR2 FQGTGA. CDR3 DNA sequence: TGTGCCAGCAGCTTAACAGGGAGGGGAAGCAATCAGCCCCAGCATTTT. Protein: CASSLTGRGSNQPQHF.

The V and J genes are TRBV7-9 and TRBJ1-1, with 7 bases lining up with TRBD1. Trimming took 4 bases from V and 5 from J; bases not matched to a gene: 4. Germline V gene data show CDR1 as SEHNR and CDR2 as FQNEAQ (reference sequence). The CDR3 extends over 13 amino acids. The CDR3 DNA reads TGTGCCAGCAGCTCTGGGACAGAAACTGAAGCTTTCTTT. Its translation is CASSSGTETEAFF.

This sequence joins TRBV27 and TRBJ2-5; 9 bases map to TRBD1. This CDR3 has 15 amino acids. With V trimmed by 3 bases and J by 7 bases, 9 bases remained unmatched. Germline V gene sequence: CDR1 MNHEY, CDR2 SMNVEV (reference sequence). The CDR3 here is CASSLTGTGWVTQYF. In DNA, the CDR3 is TGTGCCAGCAGTTTGACCGGGACAGGGTGGGTGACCCAGTACTTC.

The V and J genes are TRBV7-3 and TRBJ1-1; D may be TRBD1 (6 bases). Germline values: CDR1 SGHTA, CDR2 FQGTGA. V lost 5 bases to trimming and J lost 11 bases, with 18 bases between them. The CDR3 sequence is 13 residues long. In DNA form, the CDR3 reads TGTGCCAGCAGCACGACAGGAGCCGGAGGGGCTTTCTTT. Residues: CASSTTGAGGAFF.

The chain's CDR3 is CAWGIGQETQYF. In DNA form, the CDR3 reads TGTGCCTGGGGGATCGGGCAAGAGACCCAGTACTTC. The V and J genes are TRBV30 and TRBJ2-5; no clear D gene. The CDR3 contains 12 residues. The V end was cut by 5 bases, the J end by 2 bases, with 9 bases between. Germline CDR1 GTSNPN, CDR2 SVGIG (reference sequence).

The chain carries TRBV4-2 and TRBJ2-1; no firm D call. V was trimmed by 7 bases and J by 2 bases, leaving 15 bases between them. CDR1 is LGHNA, CDR2 YNFKEQ, per germline. This CDR3 is 15 amino acids long. The CDR3: CASNSLPSAYNEQFF. CDR3 DNA: TGTGCCAGCAACTCCCTACCCTCGGCCTACAATGAGCAGTTCTTC.

V usage is TRBV24-1 and J usage is TRBJ2-1; D gene ambiguous. The V and J ends lost 2 bases and 9 bases respectively, with 16 bases between them. CDR3 length: 15 residues. The germline gives CDR1 KGHDR, CDR2 SFDVKD. The DNA of the CDR3 is TGTGCCACCAGTGATTCCGAGGTGGCACACCCTGAGCAGTTCTTC. It encodes CATSDSEVAHPEQFF.

V gene TRBV7-3 combines with J gene TRBJ1-1; D call uncertain. V dropped 5 bases and J dropped 3 bases, with 16 bases sitting between them. Germline V gene lookup returns CDR1 SGHTA and CDR2 FQGTGA. There are 15 residues in the CDR3. This CDR3 reads CASSLDNRRYTEAFF. In nucleotides, the CDR3 is TGTGCCAGCAGCCTAGATAATCGTCGGTACACTGAAGCTTTCTTT.

J is TRBJ2-5 and V is TRBV5-1; TRBD2 agrees at 15 bases. V shed 4 bases and J 5 bases; nucleotides not matched to a gene: 6. This CDR3 is built from 16 residues. Germline V gives CDR1 SGHRS, CDR2 YFSETQ. DNA for the CDR3: TGCGCCAGCAGCCCGGGACTAGCGGGAGGTGGGGAGACCCAGTACTTC. It translates to CASSPGLAGGGETQYF.

This sequence joins TRBV18 and TRBJ2-7; TRBD1 matches 10 bases. The CDR3 runs 16 residues. Trimming cost V 1 base and J 2 bases; bases outside gene matches: 5. Per germline, CDR1 KGHSH and CDR2 LQKENI. The CDR3 sequence is CASSPLAGQGTYEQYF. The CDR3 DNA sequence: TGTGCCAGCTCACCACTGGCGGGACAGGGGACCTACGAGCAGTACTTC.

The V call is TRBV7-2, the J call TRBJ2-1; maybe TRBD2 (5 bases). Germline CDR1 and CDR2: SGHTA and FQGNSA. The CDR3 totals 16 residues. Trimming shortened V by 4 bases and J by 2 bases, and 15 bases separated the two germline ends. The CDR3 sequence: CASSSPGRAPYNEQFF. The CDR3 region has the DNA TGTGCCAGCAGCTCCCCCGGGCGGGCCCCCTACAATGAGCAGTTCTTC.

This chain uses TRBV7-9 with TRBJ1-1, with TRBD1 matching 8 bases. With 1 base clipped from V and 4 bases from J, the junction kept 8 bases outside the gene matches. Looked up from germline, CDR1 is SEHNR and CDR2 is FQNEAQ (reference sequence). The length of the CDR3 is 16 residues. CDR3 in DNA: TGTGCCAGCAGCTTAGTTGCAGGGGGCTTGGGCACTGAAGCTTTCTTT. It encodes CASSLVAGGLGTEAFF.

This clone has just one count. The chain is built from TRBV6-6 and TRBJ2-1; the match to TRBD2 covers 13 bases. J lost 0 bases, V lost 6 bases, and 14 bases had no gene match. Germline lookup yields CDR1 MNHNY and CDR2 SVGAGI (reference sequence). The CDR3 covers 20 residues. In nucleotides, the CDR3 is TGTGCCAGCAGCCACCCTCCGGGACTAGCGGGGCCGAGCTCCTACAATGAGCAGTTCTTC. Amino acids: CASSHPPGLAGPSSYNEQFF.

This sequence joins TRBV19 and TRBJ1-1; D is unclear. V lost 2 bases and J 4 bases, leaving 14 bases between the germline ends. Germline lookup yields CDR1 LNHDA and CDR2 SQIVND (reference sequence). This CDR3 contains 15 residues. In nucleotides, the CDR3 is TGTGCCAGTAGTATATCTGGAGGCGGGCGCACTGAAGCTTTCTTT. Amino acids: CASSISGGGRTEAFF. The full variable domain, rest sourced from reference TRBV19 and TRBJ1-1, is DGGITQSPKYLFRKEGQNVTLSCEQNLNHDAMYWYRQDPGQGLRLIYYSQIVNDFQKGDIAEGYSVSREKKESFPLTVTSAQKNPTAFYLCASSISGGGRTEAFFGQGTRLTVV.

The chain links TRBV12-2 to TRBJ2-1. TRBV12-2 is given as a pseudogene. This CDR3 is built from 18 residues. The CDR3 DNA reads TGTGCAAGTCGCTTGCGGGGGCAGGGGGGACTATCCTACAATGAGCAGTTCTTC. It codes for CASRLRGQGGLSYNEQFF.

The chain is built from TRBV27 and TRBJ2-6; D is uncertain. Germline-derived CDR1 and CDR2 are MNHEY and SMNVEV (reference sequence). This CDR3 comprises 13 residues. Deletions cut 6 bases from V and 1 base from J, with 4 bases between. This CDR3 is CASSQSGANVLTF. In DNA, the CDR3 is TGTGCCAGCAGCCAATCTGGGGCCAACGTCCTGACTTTC.

V usage is TRBV6-5 and J usage is TRBJ2-7; D is perhaps TRBD1 or TRBD2 (5 bases each). The CDR3 spans 12 residues. Trimming shortened V by 8 bases and J by 3 bases, and 11 bases separated the two germline ends. CDR1 is MNHEY and CDR2 is SVGAGI in the germline V gene. CDR3 sequence reads: CASGTALYEQYV. Here the CDR3 DNA reads TGTGCCAGCGGGACGGCGCTCTACGAGCAGTACGTC.

J is TRBJ2-1 and V is TRBV9; TRBD1 is a possible D gene (5 bases). The germline gives CDR1 SGDLS, CDR2 YYNGEE. The CDR3 totals 15 residues. V was cut by 4 bases and J by 6 bases, with 17 bases left in between. CDR3 sequence: CASSQQGSVSNEQFF. As DNA, the CDR3 is TGTGCCAGCAGCCAGCAGGGATCGGTCAGCAATGAGCAGTTCTTC.

This chain connects TRBV7-3 to TRBJ2-2, with 10 bases that match TRBD2. The trim removed 5 bases at V and 3 bases at J, leaving 6 bases unmatched. Germline-derived CDR1 and CDR2 are SGHTA and FQGTGA. This CDR3 spans 16 amino acids. As DNA, the CDR3 is TGTGCCAGCAGCCTTAGCGGGGGGACCTACACCGGGGAGCTGTTTTTT. Translated, it gives CASSLSGGTYTGELFF. The variable domain in full, with the rest retrieved from reference TRBV7-3 and TRBJ2-2, is GAGVSQTPSNKVTEKGKYVELRCDPISGHTALYWYRQSLGQGPEFLIYFQGTGAADDSGLPNDRFFAVRPEGSVSTLKIQRTERGDSAVYLCASSLSGGTYTGELFFGEGSRLTVL.

V usage is TRBV20-1 and J usage is TRBJ2-1; maybe TRBD2 (5 bases). In germline, CDR1 is DFQATT, CDR2 SNEGSKA (reference sequence). CDR3 length: 11 residues. The CDR3 region is CSQRDYNEQFF. In nucleotides, the CDR3 is TGCAGCCAGAGGGACTACAATGAGCAGTTCTTC.

V usage is TRBV12-3 or TRBV12-4 and J usage is TRBJ2-7; 7 bases fit TRBD1. V was pared by 6 bases and J by 2 bases, with 4 bases of the junction left unmatched. CDR3 size: 13 residues. CDR3 nucleotides: TGTGCCAGCAGCGGGACAGCGGCCTACGAGCAGTACTTC. This gives the protein CASSGTAAYEQYF.

The V and J genes are TRBV11-2 and TRBJ2-7; 11 nucleotides agree with TRBD1. The V gene end was trimmed by 3 bases and the J gene end by 5 bases; junction bases not matched to a gene: 9. In germline, CDR1 is SGHAT, CDR2 FQNNGV. The CDR3 sequence is 16 residues long. The CDR3 is CASSLTPGQGVNEQYF. The CDR3 DNA reads TGTGCCAGCAGCTTGACTCCGGGACAGGGGGTAAACGAGCAGTACTTC.

The rearrangement joins TRBV3-1 (or the pseudogene TRBV3-2) to TRBJ1-1; D may be TRBD1 (5 bases). The CDR3 contains 15 residues. CDR1 is LGHDT and CDR2 is YNNKEL in the germline V gene (reference sequence). V was trimmed by 1 base and J by 1 base, leaving 10 bases between them. DNA for the CDR3: TGTGCCAGCAGCCAAGTTACAGGTCCGAACACTGAAGCTTTCTTT. Translation gives CASSQVTGPNTEAFF.

This rearrangement joins TRBV3-1 (or the pseudogene TRBV3-2) to TRBJ1-2; a weak D match, TRBD1 (6 bases). This CDR3 region has 13 residues. Germline assignment: CDR1 LGHDT and CDR2 YNNKEL (reference sequence). V shed 0 bases and J shed 6 bases, with 8 bases lying between them. The CDR3 sequence: CASSQEQGNGYTF. The CDR3 nucleotides read TGTGCCAGCAGCCAAGAACAGGGTAATGGCTACACCTTC.

The gene calls are TRBV11-2 and TRBJ2-1, with D possibly being TRBD2 (5 bases). The V and J ends lost 2 bases and 4 bases respectively, with 9 bases between them. The germline V gene encodes CDR1 SGHAT and CDR2 FQNNGV. The CDR3 spans 14 residues. The DNA for the CDR3 is TGTGCCAGCAGCTTACGCGGGCTATACAATGAGCAGTTCTTC. This codes for CASSLRGLYNEQFF.